These 14 T cell receptor beta chains share one sample of origin, sequenced in a study of CXCR3-negative and CXCR3-positive naive CD8 T cells. Study outcomes and limitations: For CXCR3-positive naive cells, TRB CDR3s were more hydrophobic than those of CXCR3-negative naive cells.

No cognate antigen is known for these TCRs. UMI-labeled 5' RACE yielded the TRB cDNA libraries. Each CDR3 protein gets one entry in TCRdb, which reprocessed the 5' RACE reads and gives no DNA. In all, the sample yields approximately 90,000 distinct CDR3 sequences. Sequenced sample: naive CXCR3+ CD8+ T cells from blood. Stated subset: CD45RO-CCR7+CD27+CD95- naive CD8+ T cells expressing CXCR3 (TNR3+). These TCRs come from a human donor in good health. Some clones in this sample may be carry-over from other donors' samples.

This chain joins TRBV14 and TRBJ2-3; checking the TCRdb D call of TRBD1 is not possible without DNA. The length of the CDR3 is 19 residues. Germline CDR1 and CDR2: SGHDN and FVKESK. The CDR3 protein is CASSQGLGRSPVGPDTQYF.

This chain uses TRBV27 with TRBJ2-7; the D call of TRBD1 rests on TCRdb alone, since no DNA is present to check it. Germline assignment: CDR1 MNHEY and CDR2 SMNVEV (reference sequence). This CDR3 spans 12 amino acids. This CDR3 is CASRTGGYEQYF.

The V and J genes are TRBV3-1 and TRBJ2-1; TCRdb's D call, TRBD2, is unchecked because there is no DNA. This CDR3 comprises 17 residues. Per the germline V gene, CDR1 is LGHDT and CDR2 is YNNKEL (reference sequence). CDR3 amino acids: CASSQEAGTSPSGEQFF.

V is TRBV7-2 and J is TRBJ2-5. The length of the CDR3 is 11 residues. CDR1 SGHTA and CDR2 FQGNSA come from the germline V gene. The CDR3: CASWGGETLYF.

The chain recombines TRBV10-3 with TRBJ2-2; absent DNA, TCRdb's TRBD1 call cannot be checked. Germline CDR1 is ENHRY and CDR2 is SYGVKD. The CDR3 is made up of 15 amino acids. The CDR3 here is CAIKVGQGNTGELFF.

The rearrangement links TRBV7-9 to TRBJ2-5; TCRdb proposes TRBD1, but this gene call is untestable without DNA. Germline CDR1 and CDR2: SEHNR and FQNEAQ (reference sequence). The CDR3 has 13 residues. The chain's CDR3 is CASSLRGQETQYF.

The CDR3 sequence: CASRREDRATGELFF. The V and J genes are TRBV2 and TRBJ2-2; the D call of TRBD1 rests on TCRdb alone, since no DNA is present to check it. The germline V gene has CDR1 SNHLY and CDR2 FYNNEI. This CDR3 contains 15 residues.

The chain links TRBV4-1 to TRBJ2-7; TCRdb outputs TRBD2, but without DNA this stays unchecked. From germline, CDR1 is MGHRA and CDR2 YSYEKL. The CDR3 consists of 15 residues. The CDR3 loop is CASSQGQAEAYEQYF.

The V and J genes are TRBV28 and TRBJ2-1; absent DNA, TCRdb's TRBD1 call cannot be checked. Germline CDR1 reads MDHEN; CDR2 reads SYDVKM. There are 15 residues in the CDR3. The CDR3 region is CASGFRDRLYNEQFF.

The V call is TRBV7-8, the J call TRBJ1-1; the D call of TRBD1 rests on TCRdb alone, since no DNA is present to check it. Germline-derived CDR1 and CDR2 are SGHVS and FQNEAQ. CDR3 size: 18 residues. This CDR3 is CASSPGQGAESLDTEAFF.

The chain uses TRBV29-1 and TRBJ2-7; the D call of TRBD2 rests on TCRdb alone, since no DNA is present to check it. Per germline, CDR1 SQVTM and CDR2 ANQGSEA. This CDR3 is built from 14 residues. The chain's CDR3 is CSVDLAGASYEQYF.

This sequence joins TRBV4-3 and TRBJ1-1; TCRdb's assignment of TRBD1 cannot be checked, as there is no DNA. The germline CDR1 and CDR2 sequences are LGHNA and YSLEER. The CDR3 consists of 15 residues. CDR3 residues: CASSPPGTENTEAFF.

This chain links TRBV12-3 or TRBV12-4 with TRBJ2-3. CDR3 length: 14 residues. CDR3 in amino acids: CASSLVGSPDTQYF.

The chain is built from TRBV15 and TRBJ2-1; there is no DNA to check the TCRdb D call of TRBD2. Germline V CDR1 and CDR2: LNHNV, YYDKDF (reference sequence). CDR3 length: 16 residues. The CDR3 is CATSRDASGFYNEQFF.